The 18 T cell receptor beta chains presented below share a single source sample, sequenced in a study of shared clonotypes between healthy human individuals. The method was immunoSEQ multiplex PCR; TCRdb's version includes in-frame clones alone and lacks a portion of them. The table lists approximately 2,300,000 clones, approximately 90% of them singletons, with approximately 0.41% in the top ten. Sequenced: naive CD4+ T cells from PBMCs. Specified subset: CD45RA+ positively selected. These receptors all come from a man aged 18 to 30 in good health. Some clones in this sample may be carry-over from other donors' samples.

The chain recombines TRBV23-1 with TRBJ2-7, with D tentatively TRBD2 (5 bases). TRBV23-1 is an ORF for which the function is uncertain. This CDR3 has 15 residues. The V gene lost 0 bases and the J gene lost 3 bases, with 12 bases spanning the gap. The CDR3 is CASSQSLLGSYEQYF. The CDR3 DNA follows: TGCGCCAGCAGTCAATCTTTGCTGGGGAGCTACGAGCAGTACTTC.

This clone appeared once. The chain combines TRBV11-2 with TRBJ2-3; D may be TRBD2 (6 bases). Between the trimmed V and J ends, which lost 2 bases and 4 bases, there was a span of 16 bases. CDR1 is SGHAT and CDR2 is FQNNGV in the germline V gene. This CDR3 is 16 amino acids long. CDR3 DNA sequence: TGTGCCAGCAGCTTACTAGCGCAAAGTGTTGCAGATACGCAGTATTTT. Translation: CASSLLAQSVADTQYF.

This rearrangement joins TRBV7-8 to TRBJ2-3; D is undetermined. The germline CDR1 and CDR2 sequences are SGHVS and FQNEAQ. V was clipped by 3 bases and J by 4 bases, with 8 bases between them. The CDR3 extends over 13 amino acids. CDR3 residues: CASSFEPPDTQYF. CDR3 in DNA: TGTGCCAGCAGCTTCGAGCCCCCAGATACGCAGTATTTT.

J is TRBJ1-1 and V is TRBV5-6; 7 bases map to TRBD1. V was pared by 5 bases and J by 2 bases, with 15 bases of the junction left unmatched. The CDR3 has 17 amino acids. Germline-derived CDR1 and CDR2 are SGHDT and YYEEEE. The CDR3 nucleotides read TGTGCCAGCAGACCCTCCAGGGGGAGGGACGTAAACACTGAAGCTTTCTTT. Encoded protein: CASRPSRGRDVNTEAFF.

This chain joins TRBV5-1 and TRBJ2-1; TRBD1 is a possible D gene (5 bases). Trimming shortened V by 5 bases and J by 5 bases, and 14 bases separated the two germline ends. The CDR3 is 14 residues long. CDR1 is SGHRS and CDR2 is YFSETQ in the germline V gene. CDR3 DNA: TGCGCCAGCAGGCCCAACCCAGGGAACAATGAGCAGTTCTTC. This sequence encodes CASRPNPGNNEQFF.

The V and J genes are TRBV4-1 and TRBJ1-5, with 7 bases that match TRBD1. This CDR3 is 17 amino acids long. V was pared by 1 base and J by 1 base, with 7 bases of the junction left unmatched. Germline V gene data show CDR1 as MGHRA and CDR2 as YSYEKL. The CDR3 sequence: CASSQGGGGWSNQPQHF. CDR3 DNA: TGCGCCAGCAGCCAAGGGGGAGGGGGCTGGAGCAATCAGCCCCAGCATTTT.

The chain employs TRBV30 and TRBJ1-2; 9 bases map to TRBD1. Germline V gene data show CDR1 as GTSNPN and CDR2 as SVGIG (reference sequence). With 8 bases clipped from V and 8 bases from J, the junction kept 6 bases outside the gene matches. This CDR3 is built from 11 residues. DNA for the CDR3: TGTGCCCAGGACAGGGGAATCGGCTACACCTTC. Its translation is CAQDRGIGYTF.

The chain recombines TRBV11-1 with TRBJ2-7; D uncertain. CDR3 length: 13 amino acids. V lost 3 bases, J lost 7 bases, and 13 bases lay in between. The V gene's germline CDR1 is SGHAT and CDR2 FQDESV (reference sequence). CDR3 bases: TGTGCCAGCAGCTTTTACCCCGTCGTTGAGCAGTACTTC. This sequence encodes CASSFYPVVEQYF.

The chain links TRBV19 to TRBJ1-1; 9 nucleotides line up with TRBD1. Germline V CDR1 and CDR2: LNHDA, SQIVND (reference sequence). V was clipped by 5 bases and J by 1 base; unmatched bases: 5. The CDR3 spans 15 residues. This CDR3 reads CASSVRTGANTEAFF. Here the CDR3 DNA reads TGTGCCAGTAGTGTTAGGACAGGGGCGAACACTGAAGCTTTCTTT.

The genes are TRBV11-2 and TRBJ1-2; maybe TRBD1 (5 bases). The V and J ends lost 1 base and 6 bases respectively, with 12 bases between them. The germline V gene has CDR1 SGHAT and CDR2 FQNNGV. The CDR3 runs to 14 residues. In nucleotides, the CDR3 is TGTGCCAGCAGCTTAGTACGGGGGTTCAATGGCTACACCTTC. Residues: CASSLVRGFNGYTF.

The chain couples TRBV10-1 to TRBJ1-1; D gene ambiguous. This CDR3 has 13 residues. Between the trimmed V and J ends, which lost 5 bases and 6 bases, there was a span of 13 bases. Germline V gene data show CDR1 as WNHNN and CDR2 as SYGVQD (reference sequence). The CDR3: CASSSPWVPEAFF. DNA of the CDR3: TGCGCCAGCAGTTCTCCCTGGGTCCCTGAAGCTTTCTTT.

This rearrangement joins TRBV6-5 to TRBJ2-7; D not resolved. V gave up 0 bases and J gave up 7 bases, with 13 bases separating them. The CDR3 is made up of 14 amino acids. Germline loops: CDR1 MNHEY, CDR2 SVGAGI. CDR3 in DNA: TGTGCCAGCAGTTACTCATCGATAAATGGGGAGCAGTACTTC. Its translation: CASSYSSINGEQYF.

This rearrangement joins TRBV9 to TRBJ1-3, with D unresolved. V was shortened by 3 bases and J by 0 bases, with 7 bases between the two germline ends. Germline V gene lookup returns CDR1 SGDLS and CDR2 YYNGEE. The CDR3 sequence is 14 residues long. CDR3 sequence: CASSGEPSGNTIYF. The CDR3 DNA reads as TGTGCCAGCAGCGGGGAGCCCTCTGGAAACACCATATATTTT.

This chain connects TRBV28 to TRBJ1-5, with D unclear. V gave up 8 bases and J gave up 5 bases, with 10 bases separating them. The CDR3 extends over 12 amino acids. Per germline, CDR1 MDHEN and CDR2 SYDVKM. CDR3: CASGRLHQPQHF. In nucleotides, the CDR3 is TGTGCCAGCGGACGACTCCATCAGCCCCAGCATTTT.

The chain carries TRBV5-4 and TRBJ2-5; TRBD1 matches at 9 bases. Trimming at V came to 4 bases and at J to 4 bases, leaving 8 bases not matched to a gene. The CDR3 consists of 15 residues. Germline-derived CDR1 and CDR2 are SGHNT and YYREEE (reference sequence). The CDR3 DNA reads TGTGCCAGCAGCGCCAGGACAGGGGAGGTAGAGACCCAGTACTTC. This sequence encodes CASSARTGEVETQYF.

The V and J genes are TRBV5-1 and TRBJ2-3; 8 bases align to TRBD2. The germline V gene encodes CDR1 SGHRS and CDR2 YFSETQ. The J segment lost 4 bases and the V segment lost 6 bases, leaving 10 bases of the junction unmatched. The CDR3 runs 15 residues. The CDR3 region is CASTESGSPPDTQYF. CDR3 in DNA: TGCGCCAGCACTGAGAGCGGGAGTCCCCCAGATACGCAGTATTTT.

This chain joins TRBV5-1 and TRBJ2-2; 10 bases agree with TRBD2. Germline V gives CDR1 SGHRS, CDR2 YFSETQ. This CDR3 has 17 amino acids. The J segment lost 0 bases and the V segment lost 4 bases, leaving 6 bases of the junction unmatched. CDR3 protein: CASSPTSGATNTGELFF. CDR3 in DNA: TGCGCCAGCAGCCCAACTAGCGGGGCCACGAACACCGGGGAGCTGTTTTTT.

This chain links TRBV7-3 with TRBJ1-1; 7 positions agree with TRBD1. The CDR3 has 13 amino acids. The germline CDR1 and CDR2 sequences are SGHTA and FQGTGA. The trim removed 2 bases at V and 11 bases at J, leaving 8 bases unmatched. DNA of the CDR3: TGTGCCAGCAGCTTACAAACAGGGGTAGACGCTTTCTTT. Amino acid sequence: CASSLQTGVDAFF.